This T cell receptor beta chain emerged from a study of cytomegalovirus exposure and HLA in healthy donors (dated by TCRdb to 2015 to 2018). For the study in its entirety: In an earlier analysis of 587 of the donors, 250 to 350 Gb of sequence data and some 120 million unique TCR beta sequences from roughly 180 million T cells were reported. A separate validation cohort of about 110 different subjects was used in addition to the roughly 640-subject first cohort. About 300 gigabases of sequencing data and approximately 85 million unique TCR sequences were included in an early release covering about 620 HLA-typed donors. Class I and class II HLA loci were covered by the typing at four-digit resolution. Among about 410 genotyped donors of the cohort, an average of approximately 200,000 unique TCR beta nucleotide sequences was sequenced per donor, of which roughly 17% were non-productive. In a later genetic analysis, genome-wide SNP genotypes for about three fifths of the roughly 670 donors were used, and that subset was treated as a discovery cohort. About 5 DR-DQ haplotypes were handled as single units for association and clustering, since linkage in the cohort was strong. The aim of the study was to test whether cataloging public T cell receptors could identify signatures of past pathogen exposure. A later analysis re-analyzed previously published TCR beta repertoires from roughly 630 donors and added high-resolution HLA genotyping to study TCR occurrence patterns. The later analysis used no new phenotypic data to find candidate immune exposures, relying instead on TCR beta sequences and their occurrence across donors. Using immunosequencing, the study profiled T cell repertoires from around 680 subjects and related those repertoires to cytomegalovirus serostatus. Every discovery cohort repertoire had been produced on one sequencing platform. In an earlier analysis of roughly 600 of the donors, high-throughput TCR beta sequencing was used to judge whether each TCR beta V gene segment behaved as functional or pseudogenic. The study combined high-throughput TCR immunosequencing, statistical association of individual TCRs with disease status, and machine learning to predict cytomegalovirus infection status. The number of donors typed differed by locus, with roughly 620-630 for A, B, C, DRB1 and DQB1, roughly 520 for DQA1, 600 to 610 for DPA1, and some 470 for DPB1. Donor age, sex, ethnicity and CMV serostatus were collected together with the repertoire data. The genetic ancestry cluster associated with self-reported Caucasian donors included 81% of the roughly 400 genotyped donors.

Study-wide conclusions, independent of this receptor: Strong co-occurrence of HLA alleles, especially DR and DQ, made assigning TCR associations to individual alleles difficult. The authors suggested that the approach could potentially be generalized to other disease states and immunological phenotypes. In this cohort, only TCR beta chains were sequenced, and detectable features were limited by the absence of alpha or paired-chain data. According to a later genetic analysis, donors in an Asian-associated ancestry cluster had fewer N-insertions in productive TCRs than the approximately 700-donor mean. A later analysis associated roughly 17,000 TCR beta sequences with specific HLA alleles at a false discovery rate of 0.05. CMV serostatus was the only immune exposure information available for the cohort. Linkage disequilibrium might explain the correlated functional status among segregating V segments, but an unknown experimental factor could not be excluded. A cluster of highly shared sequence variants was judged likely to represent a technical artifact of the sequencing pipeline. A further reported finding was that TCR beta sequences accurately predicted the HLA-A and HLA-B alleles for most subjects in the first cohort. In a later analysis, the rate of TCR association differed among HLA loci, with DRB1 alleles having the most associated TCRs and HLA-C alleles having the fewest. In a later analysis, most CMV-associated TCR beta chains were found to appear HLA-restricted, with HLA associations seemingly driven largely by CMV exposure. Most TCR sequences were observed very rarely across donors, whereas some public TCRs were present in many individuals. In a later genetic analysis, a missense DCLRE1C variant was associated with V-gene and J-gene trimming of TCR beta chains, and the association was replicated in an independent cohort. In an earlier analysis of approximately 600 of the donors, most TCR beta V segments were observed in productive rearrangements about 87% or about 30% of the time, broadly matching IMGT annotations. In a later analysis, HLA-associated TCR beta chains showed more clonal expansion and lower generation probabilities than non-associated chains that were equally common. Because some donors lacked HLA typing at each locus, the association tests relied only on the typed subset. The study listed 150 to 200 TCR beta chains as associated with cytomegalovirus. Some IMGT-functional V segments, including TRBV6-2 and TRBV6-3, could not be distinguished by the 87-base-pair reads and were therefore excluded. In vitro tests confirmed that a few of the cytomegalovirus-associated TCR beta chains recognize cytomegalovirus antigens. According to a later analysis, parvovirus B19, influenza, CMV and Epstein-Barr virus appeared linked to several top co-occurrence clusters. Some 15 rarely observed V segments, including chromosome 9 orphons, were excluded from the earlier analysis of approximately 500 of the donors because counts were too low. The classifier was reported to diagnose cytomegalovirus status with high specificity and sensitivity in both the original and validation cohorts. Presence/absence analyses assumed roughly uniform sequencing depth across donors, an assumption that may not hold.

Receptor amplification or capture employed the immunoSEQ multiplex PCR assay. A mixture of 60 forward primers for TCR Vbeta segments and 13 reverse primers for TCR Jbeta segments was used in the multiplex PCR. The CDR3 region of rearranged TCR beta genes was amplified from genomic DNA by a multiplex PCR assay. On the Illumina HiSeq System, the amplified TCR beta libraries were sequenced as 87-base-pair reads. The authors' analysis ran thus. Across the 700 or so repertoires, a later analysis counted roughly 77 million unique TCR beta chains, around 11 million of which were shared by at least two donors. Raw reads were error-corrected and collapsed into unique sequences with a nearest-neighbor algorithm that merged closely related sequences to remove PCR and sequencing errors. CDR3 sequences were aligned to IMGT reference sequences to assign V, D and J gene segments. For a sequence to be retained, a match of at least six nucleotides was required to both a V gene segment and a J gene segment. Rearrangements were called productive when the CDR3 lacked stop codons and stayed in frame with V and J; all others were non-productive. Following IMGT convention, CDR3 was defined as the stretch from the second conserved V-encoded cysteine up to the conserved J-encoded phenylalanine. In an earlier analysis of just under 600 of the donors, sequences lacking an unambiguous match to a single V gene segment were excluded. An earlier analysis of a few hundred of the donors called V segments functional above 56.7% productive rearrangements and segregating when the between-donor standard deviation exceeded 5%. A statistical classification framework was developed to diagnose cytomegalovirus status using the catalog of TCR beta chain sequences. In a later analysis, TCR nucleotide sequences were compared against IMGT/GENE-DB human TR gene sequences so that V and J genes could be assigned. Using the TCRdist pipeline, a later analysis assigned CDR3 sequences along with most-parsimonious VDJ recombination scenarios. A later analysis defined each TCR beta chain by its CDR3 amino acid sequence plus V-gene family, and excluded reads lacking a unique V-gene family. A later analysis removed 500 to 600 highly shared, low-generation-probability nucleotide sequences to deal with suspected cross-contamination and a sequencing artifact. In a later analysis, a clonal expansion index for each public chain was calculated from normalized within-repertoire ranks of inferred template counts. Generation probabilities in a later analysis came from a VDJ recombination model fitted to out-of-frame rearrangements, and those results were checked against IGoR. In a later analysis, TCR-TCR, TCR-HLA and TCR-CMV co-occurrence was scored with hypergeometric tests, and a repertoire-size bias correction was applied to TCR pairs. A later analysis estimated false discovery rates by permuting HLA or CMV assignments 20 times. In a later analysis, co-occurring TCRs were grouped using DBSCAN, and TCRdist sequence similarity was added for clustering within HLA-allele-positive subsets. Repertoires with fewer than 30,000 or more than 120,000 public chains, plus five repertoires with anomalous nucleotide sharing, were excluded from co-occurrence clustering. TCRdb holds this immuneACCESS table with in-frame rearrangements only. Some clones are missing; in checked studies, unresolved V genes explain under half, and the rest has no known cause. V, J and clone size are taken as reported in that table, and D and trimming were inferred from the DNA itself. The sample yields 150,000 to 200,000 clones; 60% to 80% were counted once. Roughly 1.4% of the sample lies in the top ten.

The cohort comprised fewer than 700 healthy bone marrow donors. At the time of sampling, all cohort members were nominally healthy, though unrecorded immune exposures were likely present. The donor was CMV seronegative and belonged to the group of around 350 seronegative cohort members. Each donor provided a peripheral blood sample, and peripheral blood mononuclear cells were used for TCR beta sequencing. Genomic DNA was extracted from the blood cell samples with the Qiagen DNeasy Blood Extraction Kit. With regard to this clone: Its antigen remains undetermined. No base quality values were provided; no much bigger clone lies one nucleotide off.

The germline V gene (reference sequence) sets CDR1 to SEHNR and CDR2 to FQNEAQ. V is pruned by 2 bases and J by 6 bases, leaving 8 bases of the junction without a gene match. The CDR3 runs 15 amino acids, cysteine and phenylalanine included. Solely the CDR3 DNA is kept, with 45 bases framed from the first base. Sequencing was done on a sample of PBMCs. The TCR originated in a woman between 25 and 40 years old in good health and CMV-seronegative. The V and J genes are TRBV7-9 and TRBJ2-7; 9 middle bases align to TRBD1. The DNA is TGTGCCAGCAGCTTAAGGGGGACAGGGTCGGGCGAGCAGTACTTC. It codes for CASSLRGTGSGEQYF.